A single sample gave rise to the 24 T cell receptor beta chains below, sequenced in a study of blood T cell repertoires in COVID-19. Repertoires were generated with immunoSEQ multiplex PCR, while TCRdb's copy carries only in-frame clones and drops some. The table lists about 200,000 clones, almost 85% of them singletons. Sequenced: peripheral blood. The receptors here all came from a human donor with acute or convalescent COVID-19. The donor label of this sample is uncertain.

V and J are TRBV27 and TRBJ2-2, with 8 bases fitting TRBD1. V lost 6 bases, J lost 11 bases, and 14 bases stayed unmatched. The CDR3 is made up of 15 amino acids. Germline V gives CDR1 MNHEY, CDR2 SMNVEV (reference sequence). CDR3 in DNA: TGTGCCAGCAGGGATGTCGGGACAGGTTCGCGTGAGCTGTTTTTT. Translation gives CASRDVGTGSRELFF.

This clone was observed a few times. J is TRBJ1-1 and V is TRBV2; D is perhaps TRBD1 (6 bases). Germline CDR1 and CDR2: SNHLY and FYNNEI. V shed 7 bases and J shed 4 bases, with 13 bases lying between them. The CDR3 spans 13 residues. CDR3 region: CASTGEGGTEAFF. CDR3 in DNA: TGTGCCAGCACAGGGGAGGGGGGCACTGAAGCTTTCTTT.

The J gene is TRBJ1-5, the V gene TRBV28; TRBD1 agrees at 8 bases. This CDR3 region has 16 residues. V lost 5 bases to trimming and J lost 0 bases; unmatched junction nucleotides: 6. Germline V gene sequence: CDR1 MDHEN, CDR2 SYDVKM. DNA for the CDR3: TGTGCCAGCAGTCCCGGACAGGGTTATAGCAATCAGCCCCAGCATTTT. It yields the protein CASSPGQGYSNQPQHF. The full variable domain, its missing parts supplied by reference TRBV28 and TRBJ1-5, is DVKVTQSSRYLVKRTGEKVFLECVQDMDHENMFWYRQDPGLGLRLIYFSYDVKMKEKGDIPEGYSVSREKKERFSLILESASTNQTSMYLCASSPGQGYSNQPQHFGDGTRLSIL.

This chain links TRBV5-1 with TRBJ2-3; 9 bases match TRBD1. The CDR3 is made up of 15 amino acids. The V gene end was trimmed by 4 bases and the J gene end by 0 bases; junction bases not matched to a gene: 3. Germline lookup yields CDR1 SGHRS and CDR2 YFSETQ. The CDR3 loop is CASSRDRGSTDTQYF. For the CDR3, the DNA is TGCGCCAGCAGCCGAGACAGGGGGAGCACAGATACGCAGTATTTT.

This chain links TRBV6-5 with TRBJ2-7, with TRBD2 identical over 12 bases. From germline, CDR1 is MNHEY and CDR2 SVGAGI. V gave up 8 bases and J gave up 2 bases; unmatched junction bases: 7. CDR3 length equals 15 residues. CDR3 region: CASDPRLAGAYEQYF. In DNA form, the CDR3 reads TGTGCCAGCGACCCGCGACTAGCGGGAGCCTACGAGCAGTACTTC.

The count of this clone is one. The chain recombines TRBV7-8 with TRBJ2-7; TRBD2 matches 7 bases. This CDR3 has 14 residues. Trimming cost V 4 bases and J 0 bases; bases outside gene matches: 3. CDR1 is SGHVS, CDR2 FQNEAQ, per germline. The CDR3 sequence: CASSWGRASYEQYF. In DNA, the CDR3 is TGTGCCAGCAGCTGGGGGAGGGCCTCCTACGAGCAGTACTTC.

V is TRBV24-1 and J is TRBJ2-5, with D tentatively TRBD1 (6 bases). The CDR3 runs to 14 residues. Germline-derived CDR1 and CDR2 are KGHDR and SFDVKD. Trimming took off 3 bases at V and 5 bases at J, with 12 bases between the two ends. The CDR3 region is CATSDPTRGETQYF. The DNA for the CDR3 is TGTGCCACCAGTGATCCTACTAGGGGGGAGACCCAGTACTTC.

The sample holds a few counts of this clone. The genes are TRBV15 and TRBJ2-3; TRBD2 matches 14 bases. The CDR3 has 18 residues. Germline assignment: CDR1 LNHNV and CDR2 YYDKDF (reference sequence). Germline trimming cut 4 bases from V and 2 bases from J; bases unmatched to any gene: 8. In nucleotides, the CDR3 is TGTGCCACCAGCATCCCGGGACTAGCGGGAGCCCTCACAGATACGCAGTATTTT. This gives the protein CATSIPGLAGALTDTQYF.

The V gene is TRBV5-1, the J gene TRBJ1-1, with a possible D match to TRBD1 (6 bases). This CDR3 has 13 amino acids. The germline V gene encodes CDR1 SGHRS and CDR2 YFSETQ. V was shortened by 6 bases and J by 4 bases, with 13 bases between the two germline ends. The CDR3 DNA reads TGCGCCAGCATGGGGGCGCTGGGCACTGAAGCTTTCTTT. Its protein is CASMGALGTEAFF.

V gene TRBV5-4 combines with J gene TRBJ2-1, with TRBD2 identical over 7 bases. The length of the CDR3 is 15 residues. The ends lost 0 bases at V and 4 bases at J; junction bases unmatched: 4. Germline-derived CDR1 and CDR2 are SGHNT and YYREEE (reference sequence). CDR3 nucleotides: TGTGCCAGCAGCTTGGATCCTAGCGGTTACAATGAGCAGTTCTTC. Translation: CASSLDPSGYNEQFF.

CDR3 in DNA: TGTGCCATCACCGGACTAGCGGGGGGCGAGCAGTACTTC. Protein: CAITGLAGGEQYF. The chain has TRBV10-3 and TRBJ2-7; 14 bases align to TRBD2. Germline CDR1 and CDR2: ENHRY and SYGVKD. This CDR3 is built from 13 residues. Trimming at V came to 7 bases and at J to 6 bases, leaving 2 bases not matched to a gene.

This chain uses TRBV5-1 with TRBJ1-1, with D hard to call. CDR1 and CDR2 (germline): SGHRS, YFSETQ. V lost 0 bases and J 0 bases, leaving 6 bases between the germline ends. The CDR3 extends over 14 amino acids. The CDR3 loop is CASSLGHMNTEAFF. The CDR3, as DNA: TGCGCCAGCAGCTTGGGGCATATGAACACTGAAGCTTTCTTT.

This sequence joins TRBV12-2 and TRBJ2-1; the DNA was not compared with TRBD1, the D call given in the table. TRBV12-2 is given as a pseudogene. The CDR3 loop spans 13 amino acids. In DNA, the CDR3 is TGTGCAAGTCGCTTAGACCCAAATAGGGGGCAGTTCTTC. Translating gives CASRLDPNRGQFF.

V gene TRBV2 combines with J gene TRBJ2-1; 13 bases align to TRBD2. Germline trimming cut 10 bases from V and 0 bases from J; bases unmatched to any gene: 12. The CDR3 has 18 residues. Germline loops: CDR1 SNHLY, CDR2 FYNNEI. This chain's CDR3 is CATQQRLAGGSSYNEQFF. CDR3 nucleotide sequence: TGTGCCACCCAGCAGAGACTAGCGGGAGGAAGCTCCTACAATGAGCAGTTCTTC.

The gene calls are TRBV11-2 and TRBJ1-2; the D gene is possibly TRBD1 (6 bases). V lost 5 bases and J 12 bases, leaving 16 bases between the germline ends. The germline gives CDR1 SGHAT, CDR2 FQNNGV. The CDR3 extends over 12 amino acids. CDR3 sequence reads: CASSPGAGSNTF. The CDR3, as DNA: TGTGCCAGCAGCCCAGGGGCCGGGTCCAACACCTTC.

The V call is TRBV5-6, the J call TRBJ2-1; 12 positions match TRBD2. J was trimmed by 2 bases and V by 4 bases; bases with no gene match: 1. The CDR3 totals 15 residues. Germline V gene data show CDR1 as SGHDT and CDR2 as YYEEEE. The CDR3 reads CASSRTSGTYNEQFF. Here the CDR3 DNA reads TGTGCCAGCAGCAGGACTAGCGGGACCTACAATGAGCAGTTCTTC.

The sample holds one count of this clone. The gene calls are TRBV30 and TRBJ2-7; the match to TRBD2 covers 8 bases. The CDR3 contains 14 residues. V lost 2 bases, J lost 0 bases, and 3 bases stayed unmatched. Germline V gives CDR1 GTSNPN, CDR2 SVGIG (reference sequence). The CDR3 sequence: CAWSRGGSSYEQYF. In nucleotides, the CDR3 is TGTGCCTGGAGTCGGGGGGGAAGCTCCTACGAGCAGTACTTC.

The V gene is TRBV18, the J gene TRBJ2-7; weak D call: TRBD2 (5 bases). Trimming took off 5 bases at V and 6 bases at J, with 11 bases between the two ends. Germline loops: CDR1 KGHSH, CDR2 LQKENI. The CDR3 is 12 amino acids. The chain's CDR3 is CASSTSMGEQYF. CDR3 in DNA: TGTGCCAGCTCAACTAGTATGGGCGAGCAGTACTTC.

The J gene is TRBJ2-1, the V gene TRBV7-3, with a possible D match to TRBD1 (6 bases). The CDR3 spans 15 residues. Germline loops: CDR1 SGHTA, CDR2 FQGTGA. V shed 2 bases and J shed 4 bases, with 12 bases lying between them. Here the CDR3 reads CASSLEHQGYNEQFF. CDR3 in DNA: TGTGCCAGCAGCTTAGAGCATCAGGGGTACAATGAGCAGTTCTTC.

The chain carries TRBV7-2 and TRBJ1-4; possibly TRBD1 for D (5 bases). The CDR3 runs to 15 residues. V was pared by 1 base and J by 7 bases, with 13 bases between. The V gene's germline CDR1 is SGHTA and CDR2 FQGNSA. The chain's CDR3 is CASSLVGLRGEKLFF. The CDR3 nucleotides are TGTGCCAGCAGCTTAGTAGGGCTAAGGGGTGAAAAACTGTTTTTT.

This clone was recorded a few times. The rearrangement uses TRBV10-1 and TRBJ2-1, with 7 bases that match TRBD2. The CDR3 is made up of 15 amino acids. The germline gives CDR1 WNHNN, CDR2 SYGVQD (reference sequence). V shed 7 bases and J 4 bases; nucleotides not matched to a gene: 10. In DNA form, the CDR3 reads TGCGCCAGCACCGCCGACGGGCGGGAGTACAATGAGCAGTTCTTC. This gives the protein CASTADGREYNEQFF.

The CDR3 protein is CASSLSEGPDTQYF. In DNA form, the CDR3 reads TGTGCCAGCAGCCTCTCCGAGGGCCCAGATACGCAGTATTTT. The V call is TRBV11-2, the J call TRBJ2-3, with TRBD2 as a possible D gene (5 bases). CDR3 size: 14 residues. With 5 bases removed from V and 4 bases from J, the gap between germline ends came to 13 bases. The germline CDR1 and CDR2 sequences are SGHAT and FQNNGV.

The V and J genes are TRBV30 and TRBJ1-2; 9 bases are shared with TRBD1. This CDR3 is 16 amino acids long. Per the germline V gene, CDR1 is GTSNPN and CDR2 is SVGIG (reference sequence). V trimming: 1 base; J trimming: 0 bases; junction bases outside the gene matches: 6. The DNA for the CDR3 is TGTGCCTGGAGTGACCGAAGACAGGGGGCTAACTATGGCTACACCTTC. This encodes CAWSDRRQGANYGYTF.

The CDR3, as DNA: TGTGCCAGCAGTCCCAAGTCGAGGGCAGCCACAGATACGCAGTATTTT. As protein: CASSPKSRAATDTQYF. The chain carries TRBV27 and TRBJ2-3; possible D gene TRBD2, 5 bases. The CDR3 runs to 16 residues. The germline CDR1 and CDR2 sequences are MNHEY and SMNVEV (reference sequence). The germline V and J ends were trimmed by 5 bases and 2 bases, with 17 bases remaining between them.